Following are 26 T cell receptor beta chains from one sample sequenced in a study of tumor-infiltrating lymphocytes in primary liver carcinoma. TCR beta cDNA was made from 400 to 500 ng total RNA with a constant-region primer. Researchers made the TCR beta libraries by running three nested multiplex PCR rounds with slightly modified ARM-PCR. Researchers ran the first two PCR rounds for around 10 cycles each with TRBV1-TRBV30 forward primers and a C-beta reverse primer. Each CDR3 protein is one row after TCRdb ran MiXCR on the multiplex PCR reads. Of approximately 300,000 distinct CDR3 sequences in the sample, 65% were seen once. In addition to blood RNA drawn from unsorted whole blood, germline DNA was extracted. The specimen sequenced was peripheral blood. The receptors were gathered from a middle-aged man with primary liver carcinoma and hepatitis B virus infection.

In the case of this clonotype: A much larger clone lies a single base off, so this may be a read error. This chain uses TRBV5-6 with TRBJ1-1; TRBD1 matches at 8 bases. Germline V gene lookup returns CDR1 SGHDT and CDR2 YYEEEE. The CDR3 length is 14 residues. Trimming removed 4 bases from V and 3 bases from J; junction bases left unmatched: 5. The CDR3 nucleotides read TGTGCCAGCAGCGGGAACAGGGGGGACACTGAAGCTTTCTTT. It codes for CASSGNRGDTEAFF. The full variable domain, its missing parts supplied by reference TRBV5-6 and TRBJ1-1, is DAGVTQSPTHLIKTRGQQVTLRCSPKSGHDTVSWYQQALGQGPQFIFQYYEEEERQRGNFPDRFSGHQFPNYSSELNVNALLLGDSALYLCASSGNRGDTEAFFGQGTRLTVV.

Note on this clonotype: A much larger clone lies one base from this, so it may be a read error. The V and J genes are TRBV6-1 and TRBJ2-5; weak D call: TRBD2 (5 bases). The CDR3 covers 16 residues. From germline, CDR1 is MNHNS and CDR2 SASEGT. Trimming cost V 8 bases and J 0 bases, with 19 bases left between them. The CDR3 bases are TGTGCCAGCGATTTAGGACTTACAAAGTACCAAGAGACCCAGTACTTC. Its protein product is CASDLGLTKYQETQYF.

This chain links TRBV10-3 with TRBJ2-7; 7 positions match TRBD1. The CDR3 is 15 residues long. J lost 6 bases, V lost 10 bases, and 18 bases had no gene match. Germline assignment: CDR1 ENHRY and CDR2 SYGVKD. This chain's CDR3 is CATTDRDSGTCEQYF. The CDR3 nucleotides are TGTGCCACCACGGACCGGGACAGCGGTACCTGCGAGCAGTACTTC.

Comments on this clonotype: This may be a read error: a much more frequent sequence differs by one nucleotide. The chain uses TRBV12-3 or TRBV12-4 and TRBJ2-7; TRBD2 might be the D (6 bases). CDR3 length: 15 residues. With 3 bases removed from V and 3 bases from J, the gap between germline ends came to 15 bases. CDR3 in DNA: TGTGCCAGCAGTTTCCGAGGGATTAGCGGCTACGAGCAGTACTTC. This gives the protein CASSFRGISGYEQYF.

About this clonotype: It may be a read error: a sequence one base away is much more abundant. The V gene is TRBV6-2 or TRBV6-3, the J gene TRBJ2-4, with D perhaps given as TRBD1 or TRBD2 (6 bases each). The CDR3 loop spans 14 amino acids. CDR1 is MNHEY and CDR2 is SVGEGT in the germline V gene. CDR3 sequence reads: CTSARGGIENIQYF. In DNA form, the CDR3 reads TGTACCAGCGCCCGAGGGGGGATCGAAAACATTCAGTACTTC.

A remark on this clonotype: This likely comes from a read error, as the CDR3 has no conserved phenylalanine or tryptophan at its end. The chain combines TRBV29-1 with TRBJ2-6; 9 positions match TRBD1. Looked up from germline, CDR1 is SQVTM and CDR2 is ANQGSEA. V gave up 6 bases and J gave up 3 bases; unmatched junction bases: 6. The CDR3 totals 15 residues. In DNA, the CDR3 is TGCAGCGTCGGACAGGGGCAGGATGGGGCCAACGTCCTGACTCTC. It yields the protein CSVGQGQDGANVLTL.

This sequence joins TRBV24-1 and TRBJ2-5, with D perhaps assigned TRBD1 or TRBD2 (5 bases each). Germline V CDR1 and CDR2: KGHDR, SFDVKD. The CDR3 covers 17 residues. Trimming removed 5 bases from V and 0 bases from J, with 18 bases in between. For the CDR3, the DNA is TGTGCCACCAGTGTGGTTTCTGTGGGGGAACACCAAGAGACCCAGTACTTC. Translation: CATSVVSVGEHQETQYF.

Regarding this clonotype: The limits of the CDR3 on the DNA are not certain, so only TCRdb's listed CDR3 is given. The genes are TRBV6-5 and TRBJ1-2; TRBD1 is taken as the D call from the table, unchecked against the DNA. The CDR3 extends over 14 residues, inclusive of both ends. From germline, CDR1 is MNHEY and CDR2 SVGAGI. The CDR3 loop is CASSSEGQTYGCTF.

As regards this clonotype: A much larger clone lies a single base off, so this may be a read error. This chain joins TRBV29-1 and TRBJ2-1; D is unclear. The CDR3 spans 13 residues. The ends were cut back, 5 bases at V and 6 bases at J, with 14 bases in the middle. Germline-derived CDR1 and CDR2 are SQVTM and ANQGSEA. The CDR3 sequence: CSVQGIGSNEQFF. CDR3 nucleotide sequence: TGCAGCGTTCAAGGAATAGGTTCCAATGAGCAGTTCTTC.

Regarding this clonotype: An end of the junction does not agree with germline; a read error may underlie this. The chain combines TRBV28 with TRBJ2-6, with D possibly being TRBD1 (5 bases). Germline V lookup: CDR1 MDHEN, CDR2 SYDVKM. There are 14 residues in the CDR3. The CDR3 DNA reads as TGTGCCAGCGGTCGGACATCTGGGTCCAACGTCCTGACTTTC. This gives the protein CASGRTSGSNVLTF.

This clonotype has just one count. A much larger clone is a single base away; this may be a read error. The CDR3: CASSEGVTLQETQYF. The CDR3 DNA reads as TGTGCCAGCAGTGAAGGGGTCACCCTCCAAGAGACCCAGTACTTC. The V gene is TRBV6-1, the J gene TRBJ2-5; D is unresolved. V lost 1 base, J lost 1 base, and 10 bases lay in between. Germline V gene data show CDR1 as MNHNS and CDR2 as SASEGT. This CDR3 has 15 residues.

As to this clonotype: A much larger clone lies a single base off, so this may be a read error. V and J are TRBV4-1 and TRBJ1-2; D gene unclear. Germline loops: CDR1 MGHRA, CDR2 YSYEKL. This CDR3 has 13 residues. For the CDR3, the DNA is TGCGCCAGCAGTGGATCTTCCGACTATAGCTACACCTTC. The encoded protein is CASSGSSDYSYTF.

With respect to this clonotype: The conserved phenylalanine or tryptophan normally closing the CDR3 is absent here, so this likely arose from a read error. The DNA is omitted, as the CDR3 cannot be located on it reliably, and the CDR3 follows TCRdb's listing. V is TRBV5-1 and J is TRBJ2-7. The CDR3 spans 13 residues, counting both ends. Germline values: CDR1 SGHRS, CDR2 YFSETQ. This CDR3 is CASSLASNGLRYY.

This clonotype was observed many times. The chain has TRBV12-3 or TRBV12-4 and TRBJ1-1; D perhaps matches TRBD1 (5 bases). CDR3 size: 14 residues. V gave up 7 bases and J gave up 1 base, with 13 bases separating them. CDR3 amino acids: CASTLTGTNTEAFF. The CDR3 DNA is TGTGCCAGCACCCTCACAGGAACGAACACTGAAGCTTTCTTT.

Concerning this clonotype itself: At one boundary the junction diverges from the germline segment, which might be a read error. The chain couples TRBV6-5 to TRBJ2-1; a weak D match, TRBD2 (6 bases). CDR3 length equals 15 residues. CDR1 and CDR2 (germline): MNHEY, SVGAGI. The CDR3 coding sequence is TGTGCCAGCAGTTGCCCGGGAGAAGGGTACAATGAACAGTTCTTC. Amino acid sequence: CASSCPGEGYNEQFF.

Comment on this clonotype: The junction shows a germline mismatch at one end, possibly a read error. CDR3 nucleotides: TGTGCCAGCAGTTCCGGACTCCTTAGCACTGGGAACACCATATATTTT. This sequence encodes CASSSGLLSTGNTIYF. The chain employs TRBV12-3 or TRBV12-4 and TRBJ1-3; D is unclear. The CDR3 is 16 residues long.

This clonotype was recorded at least ten times. The chain is built from TRBV6-5 and TRBJ2-5, with unresolved D. The CDR3 length is 13 residues. V lost 0 bases and J lost 4, with 6 bases in between. Germline lookup yields CDR1 MNHEY and CDR2 SVGAGI. As DNA, the CDR3 is TGTGCCAGCAGTTACTCCTCTCGAGAGACCCAGTACTTC. It translates to CASSYSSRETQYF.

A note on this clonotype: The junction shows a germline mismatch at one end, possibly a read error. The gene calls are TRBV11-1 and TRBJ2-2, with D perhaps TRBD1 or TRBD2 (5 bases each). The CDR3 is 12 residues long. The germline V gene has CDR1 SGHAT and CDR2 FQDESV (reference sequence). As DNA, the CDR3 is TGTGCCAACAGCTTAGGGACCGGGGAGCTGTTTTTC. It codes for CANSLGTGELFF. Together with reference TRBV11-1 and TRBJ2-2, the CDR3 gives the full variable domain: EAEVAQSPRYKITEKSQAVAFWCDPISGHATLYWYRQILGQGPELLVQFQDESVVDDSQLPKDRFSAERLKGVDSTLKIQPAELGDSAMYLCANSLGTGELFFGEGSRLTVL.

As concerns this clonotype: A single base separates this from a much larger clone, so it may be a read error. The chain links TRBV6-6 to TRBJ1-3; 7 bases align to TRBD1. CDR3 length equals 16 residues. J lost 0 bases, V lost 2 bases, and 4 bases had no gene match. In germline, CDR1 is MNHNY, CDR2 SVGAGI (reference sequence). CDR3 DNA sequence: TGTGCCAGCAGTTACCCCGGGACAGACTCTGGAAACACCATATATTTT. Translation: CASSYPGTDSGNTIYF.

This clonotype occurred once. No conserved phenylalanine or tryptophan ends this CDR3, so it is likely a read error. The rearrangement uses TRBV11-1 and TRBJ2-1, with D perhaps matching TRBD1 or TRBD2 (5 bases each). The CDR3 covers 14 residues. Germline CDR1 is SGHAT and CDR2 is FQDESV (reference sequence). Here the CDR3 reads CTSSPGPLDNEQFS. CDR3 nucleotide sequence: TGTACCAGCAGCCCGGGACCTTTAGACAATGAGCAGTTCTCC.

The chain joins TRBV2 to TRBJ2-5; weak D call: TRBD2 (5 bases). V lost 7 bases, J lost 1 base, and 10 bases lay in between. CDR1 and CDR2 from the germline V gene are SNHLY and FYNNEI. The CDR3 totals 13 residues. CDR3 loop: CASNGGLQETQYF. CDR3 DNA: TGTGCCAGCAATGGAGGCCTCCAAGAGACCCAGTACTTC. The entire variable domain, with the rest obtained from reference TRBV2 and TRBJ2-5, is as follows: EPEVTQTPSHQVTQMGQEVILRCVPISNHLYFYWYRQILGQKVEFLVSFYNNEISEKSEIFDDQFSVERPDGSNFTLKIRSTKLEDSAMYFCASNGGLQETQYFGPGTRLLVL.

As concerns this clonotype: It may be a read error: a sequence one base away is much more abundant. V gene TRBV6-1 combines with J gene TRBJ2-3; no clear D gene. From germline, CDR1 is MNHNS and CDR2 SASEGT. This CDR3 has 14 amino acids. V lost 6 bases to trimming and J lost 4 bases, with 14 bases between them. The CDR3 spells CASSRMFGADTQYF. The CDR3 bases are TGTGCCAGCAGCCGGATGTTTGGTGCAGATACGCAGTATTTT.

The chain links TRBV28 to TRBJ2-2; tentatively, D is TRBD1 or TRBD2 (6 bases each). Per germline, CDR1 MDHEN and CDR2 SYDVKM. Between the trimmed V and J ends, which lost 9 bases and 6 bases, there was a span of 23 bases. The CDR3 loop spans 16 amino acids. The CDR3 DNA sequence: TGTGCCAGTAGTCAAATTAGCAAAGGGGGGTCCGGGGAGCTGTTTTTT. It yields the protein CASSQISKGGSGELFF.

Points on this clonotype: The CDR3 ends on some other residue instead of the conserved phenylalanine or tryptophan, so this is likely a read error. No DNA is shown, since the ends of the CDR3 on it are uncertain; the CDR3 is the one TCRdb lists. This chain links TRBV4-2 with TRBJ2-1. Including both end residues, the CDR3 is 14 amino acids long. CDR1 and CDR2 from the germline V gene are LGHNA and YNFKEQ. The chain's CDR3 is CASSHPERLGEQLL.

V gene TRBV7-2 combines with J gene TRBJ2-7; 8 nucleotides match TRBD1. V was clipped by 5 bases and J by 3 bases; unmatched bases: 9. Per germline, CDR1 SGHTA and CDR2 FQGNSA. The CDR3 is 15 amino acids. CDR3 region: CASSISVGQGYEQYF. In nucleotides, the CDR3 is TGTGCCAGCAGCATTAGTGTAGGACAGGGCTACGAGCAGTACTTC.

A word on this clonotype: The junction departs from germline at one end; a sequencing error may be responsible. This rearrangement joins TRBV10-3 to TRBJ2-1; TRBD2 aligns across 7 bases. CDR1 ENHRY and CDR2 SYGVKD come from the germline V gene. The CDR3 extends over 15 amino acids. This CDR3 is CANSERGRSYNEHFF. CDR3 bases: TGTGCCAACAGTGAACGCGGGAGATCGTACAATGAGCACTTCTTC.